The present T cell receptor beta chain was sequenced within a study of OX40 agonist ivuxolimab in advanced cancers. About the investigation overall: Ivuxolimab, which targeted the costimulatory receptor OX40 (CD134), was an agonistic, fully human IgG2 monoclonal antibody. Prior anti-PD-1, anti-PD-L1 or anti-CTLA-4 therapy was permitted, and approximately 41% of dose-escalation patients had received checkpoint inhibitors. Of the approximately 54 dose-escalation patients, hepatocellular carcinoma was present in about 20, melanoma in around 15, renal cell carcinoma in 9 and head and neck cancer in 9. Three dose-escalation patients achieved partial responses, one with hepatocellular carcinoma and two with cutaneous melanoma. The dose-escalation cohort was roughly 83% male with a mean age of roughly 62 years, ranging from roughly 23 to 80. The monotherapy dose-escalation portion (N ≈ 52 patients) of the phase I ivuxolimab trial is reported in the paper. The purpose of peripheral TCRbeta sequencing was to test whether ivuxolimab changed TCR sequence diversity and led to clonal T-cell expansion. Intravenous ivuxolimab was administered to patients every 2 weeks at six dose levels: 0.01, 0.1, 0.3, 1.5, 3 and 10 mg/kg. The full study reports these points: Partial responders in the 0.1-3.0 mg/kg groups had among the lowest normalized peripheral clonal expansion, especially among CD8+ T cells. Which antigens the clonally expanded peripheral T cells were specific for was not determined. After ivuxolimab, more expanded clones were found on average in CD8+ T cells than in CD4+ T cells. At doses of 0.1 to 3.0 mg/kg, clonal expansion of both CD4+ and CD8+ T cells in blood was seen between baseline and week 6. Low levels of normalized T-cell clonal expansion were also shown by some nonresponding patients.

To sequence the TCRbeta CDR3 region, genomic DNA was isolated from the sorted cells. The immunoSEQ Assay was used for sequencing of TCRbeta CDR3 regions. TCRdb obtained this table from immuneACCESS and retained in-frame rearrangements with V and J assigned. These tables miss some clones; where compared with another copy, unresolved V genes account for less than half of the shortfall, and the remainder is unexplained. The sample table records over 90,000 clones; around 84% of these occur just once. The ten largest account for approximately 1.9% of the sample. The trial excluded patients who had a history of autoimmune disease or who were on systemic immunosuppression. Peripheral blood for TCR sequencing was collected from all dose cohorts at baseline, on cycle 4 day 1, and on cycle 7 day 1. Samples were obtained from an open-label, multicenter, first-in-human phase I dose-escalation trial of ivuxolimab. The trial enrolled adults with locally advanced or metastatic head and neck squamous cell, hepatocellular, melanoma or renal cell carcinoma. CD4+ and CD8+ T cells were sorted separately from peripheral blood before TCR sequencing.

As concerns this clone: Its target antigen remains unknown. Nothing much larger sits one base from this clone, and base qualities are not available.

The cysteine opens and the phenylalanine closes a CDR3 of 14 amino acids. Only the CDR3 region is kept as DNA, spanning 42 bases read in frame from base 1. CDR1 and CDR2 (GTSNPN, SVGIG) derive from the germline V gene (reference sequence). Germline trimming amounts to 3 bases on V and 2 bases on J, with 2 as the count of junction bases outside the gene matches. Sequences were derived from CD4+ or CD8+ T cells sorted from blood, sampled in a trial of the OX40 agonist ivuxolimab. The source of this sequence is an adult with an advanced solid tumor such as melanoma, head and neck, liver or kidney cancer. The chain is encoded by TRBV30 joined to TRBJ2-3, and 10 junctional nucleotides match TRBD2. The DNA sequence is given as TGTGCCTGGAGGGGACTAGCGAACACAGATACGCAGTATTTT. Its amino acids are CAWRGLANTDTQYF.